In its sample, the clone carrying this T cell receptor beta chain was seen a few times. Its antigen is undetermined. The record originates from a study of cytomegalovirus exposure and HLA in healthy donors. Study conclusions and caveats: There were some 150 TCR beta chains listed as cytomegalovirus-associated. The tendency of first-cohort TCR clusters to co-occur in the 120 validation repertoires was identified by a subsequent analysis.

The CDR3 is 14 residues long. Germline V CDR1 and CDR2: WSHSY, SAAADI. V was trimmed by 8 bases and J by 7 bases, leaving 17 bases between them. Repertoires were generated with immunoSEQ multiplex PCR, while TCRdb's copy carries only in-frame clones and drops some. The repertoire holds approximately 160,000 clones, with less than 95% as singletons. Specimen: PBMCs. This receptor was identified in a woman between 18 and 29 years old in good health and CMV-seropositive. This chain uses TRBV10-2 with TRBJ1-4, with D hard to call. CDR3 protein: CASGQRGSGEKLFF. The CDR3 region has the DNA TGCGCCAGCGGGCAGAGAGGGTCGGGTGAAAAACTGTTTTTT.